This T cell receptor beta chain was obtained from a study of Graves' ophthalmopathy and Graves' hyperthyroidism. Study summary: Before any treatment was given, at initial diagnosis, peripheral blood was collected.

V gave up 7 bases and J gave up 3 bases, with 6 bases separating them. Per germline, CDR1 MNHNS and CDR2 SASEGT. The CDR3 length is 11 residues. CAS ≥3, NOSPECS ≥4, moderate-to-severe activity and duration under 3 months marked donors with ophthalmopathy. Pregnancy or lactation, uncontrolled infections and other autoimmune diseases were grounds for excluding patients. Diagnoses were established from clinical symptoms, serum thyroxine, TRAb, thyroid ultrasound and orbital computed tomography. Amplification of the TCR beta CDR3 regions used RNA transcripts (as template). First-round RT-PCR employed HTBI primers, with a second-round multiplex PCR after it. TCRdb re-called the multiplex PCR reads through MiXCR, storing one row per CDR3 protein. The sample carries 150,000 to 200,000 distinct CDR3 sequences, around 40% recorded once. At least ten counts were recorded for this clonotype.

The clonotype originates from a man aged 25 to 40 with Graves' ophthalmopathy. Input material: peripheral blood. The chain joins TRBV6-1 to TRBJ1-1; D is uncertain. CDR3 sequence (DNA): TGTGCCAGCAATCACGACACTGAAGCTTTCTTT. Its translation: CASNHDTEAFF.